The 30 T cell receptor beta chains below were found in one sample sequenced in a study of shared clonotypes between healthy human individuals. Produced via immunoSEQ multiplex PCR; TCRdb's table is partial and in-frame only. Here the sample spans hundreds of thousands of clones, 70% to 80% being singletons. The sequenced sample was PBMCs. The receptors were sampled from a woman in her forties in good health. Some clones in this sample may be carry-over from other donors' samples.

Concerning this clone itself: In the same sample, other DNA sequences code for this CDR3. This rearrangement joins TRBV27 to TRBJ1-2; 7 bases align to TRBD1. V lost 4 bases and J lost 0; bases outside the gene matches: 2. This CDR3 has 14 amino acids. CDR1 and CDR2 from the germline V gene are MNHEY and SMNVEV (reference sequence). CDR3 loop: CASSWDRSNYGYTF. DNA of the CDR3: TGTGCCAGCAGTTGGGACAGATCTAACTATGGCTACACCTTC.

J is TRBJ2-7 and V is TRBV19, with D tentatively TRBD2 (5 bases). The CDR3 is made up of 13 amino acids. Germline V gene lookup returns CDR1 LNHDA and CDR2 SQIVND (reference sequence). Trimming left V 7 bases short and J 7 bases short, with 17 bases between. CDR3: CASTPQDSLEQYF. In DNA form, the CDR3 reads TGTGCCAGTACCCCTCAGGACTCCCTGGAGCAGTACTTC.

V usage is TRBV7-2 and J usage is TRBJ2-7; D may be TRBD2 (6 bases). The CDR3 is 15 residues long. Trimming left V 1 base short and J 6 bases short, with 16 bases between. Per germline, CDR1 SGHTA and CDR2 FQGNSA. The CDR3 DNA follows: TGTGCCAGCAGCTTAGTGGTGGGGGGAGGCCCCGAGCAGTACTTC. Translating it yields CASSLVVGGGPEQYF.

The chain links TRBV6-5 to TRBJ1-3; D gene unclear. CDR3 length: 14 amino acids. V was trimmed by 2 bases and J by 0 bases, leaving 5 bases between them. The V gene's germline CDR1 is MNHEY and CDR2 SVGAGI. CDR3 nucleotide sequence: TGTGCCAGCAGTTACCTAAACTCTGGAAACACCATATATTTT. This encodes CASSYLNSGNTIYF.

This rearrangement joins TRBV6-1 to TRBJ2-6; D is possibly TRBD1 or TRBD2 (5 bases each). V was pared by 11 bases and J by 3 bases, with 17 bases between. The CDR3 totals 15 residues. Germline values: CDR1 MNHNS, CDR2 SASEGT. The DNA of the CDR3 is TGTGCCGCCGGGACCCACCGCGGTGGGGCCAACGTCCTGACTTTC. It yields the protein CAAGTHRGGANVLTF.

CDR3 sequence (DNA): TGTGCCAGCAGCCTAGCCGACACCTACGAGCAGTACTTC. Encoded protein: CASSLADTYEQYF. V usage is TRBV5-5 and J usage is TRBJ2-7; possible D gene TRBD2, 5 bases. V lost 4 bases, J lost 2 bases, and 10 bases lay in between. Per the germline V gene, CDR1 is SGHKS and CDR2 is YYEKEE (reference sequence). This CDR3 is built from 13 residues.

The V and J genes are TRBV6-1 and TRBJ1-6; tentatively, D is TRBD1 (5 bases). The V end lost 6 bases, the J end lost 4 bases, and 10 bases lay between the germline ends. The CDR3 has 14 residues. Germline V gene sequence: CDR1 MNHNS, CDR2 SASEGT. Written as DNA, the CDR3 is TGTGCCAGCAGCTCGACAGTGTATAATTCACCCCTCCACTTT. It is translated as CASSSTVYNSPLHF.

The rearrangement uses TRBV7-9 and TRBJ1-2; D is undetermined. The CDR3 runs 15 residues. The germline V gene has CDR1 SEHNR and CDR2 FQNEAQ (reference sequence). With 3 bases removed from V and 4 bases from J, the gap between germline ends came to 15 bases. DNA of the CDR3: TGTGCCAGCAGCTTTTTAGGCGGTAGCGCCTATGGCTACACCTTC. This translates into CASSFLGGSAYGYTF.

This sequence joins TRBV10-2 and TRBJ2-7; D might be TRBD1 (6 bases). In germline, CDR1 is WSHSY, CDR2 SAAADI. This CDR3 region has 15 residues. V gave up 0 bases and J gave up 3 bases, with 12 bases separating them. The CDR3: CASSESTGVGYEQYF. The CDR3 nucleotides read TGCGCCAGCAGTGAGTCGACAGGCGTGGGCTACGAGCAGTACTTC.

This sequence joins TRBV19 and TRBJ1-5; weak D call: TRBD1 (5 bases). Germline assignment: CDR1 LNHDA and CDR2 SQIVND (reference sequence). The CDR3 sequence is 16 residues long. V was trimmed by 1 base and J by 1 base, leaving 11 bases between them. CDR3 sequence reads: CASSIGAGRSNQPQHF. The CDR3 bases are TGTGCCAGTAGTATAGGGGCAGGGAGGAGCAATCAGCCCCAGCATTTT.

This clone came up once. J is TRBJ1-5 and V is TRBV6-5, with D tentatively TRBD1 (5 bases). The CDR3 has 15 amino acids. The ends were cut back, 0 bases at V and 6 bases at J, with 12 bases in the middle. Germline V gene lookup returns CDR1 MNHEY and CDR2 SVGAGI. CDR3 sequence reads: CASSYSSGAGQPQHF. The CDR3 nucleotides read TGTGCCAGCAGTTACTCGAGTGGGGCCGGTCAGCCCCAGCATTTT.

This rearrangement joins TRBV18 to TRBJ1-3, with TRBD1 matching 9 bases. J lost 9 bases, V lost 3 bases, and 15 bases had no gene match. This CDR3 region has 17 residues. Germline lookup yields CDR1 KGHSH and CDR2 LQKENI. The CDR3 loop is CASSPAPPRTGAVTIYF. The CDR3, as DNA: TGTGCCAGCTCACCGGCCCCCCCCCGGACAGGGGCTGTCACCATATATTTT.

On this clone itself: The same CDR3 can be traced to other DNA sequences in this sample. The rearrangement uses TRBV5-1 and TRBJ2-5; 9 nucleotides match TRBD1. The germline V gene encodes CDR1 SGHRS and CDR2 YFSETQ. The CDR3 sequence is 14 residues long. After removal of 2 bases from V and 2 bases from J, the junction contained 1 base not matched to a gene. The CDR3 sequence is CASSLGQGQETQYF. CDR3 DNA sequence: TGCGCCAGCAGCTTAGGACAGGGGCAAGAGACCCAGTACTTC.

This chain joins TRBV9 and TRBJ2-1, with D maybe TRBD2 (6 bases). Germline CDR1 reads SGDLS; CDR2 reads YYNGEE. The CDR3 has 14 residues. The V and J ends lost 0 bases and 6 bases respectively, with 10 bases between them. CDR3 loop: CASSVGLGGNEQFF. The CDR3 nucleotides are TGTGCCAGCAGCGTAGGACTGGGGGGCAATGAGCAGTTCTTC. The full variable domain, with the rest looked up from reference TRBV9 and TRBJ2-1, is DSGVTQTPKHLITATGQRVTLRCSPRSGDLSVYWYQQSLDQGLQFLIQYYNGEERAKGNILERFSAQQFPDLHSELNLSSLELGDSALYFCASSVGLGGNEQFFGPGTRLTVL.

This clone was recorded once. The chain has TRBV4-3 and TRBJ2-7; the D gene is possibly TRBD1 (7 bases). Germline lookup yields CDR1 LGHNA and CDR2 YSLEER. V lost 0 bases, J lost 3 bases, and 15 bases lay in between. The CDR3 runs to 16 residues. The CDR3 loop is CASSQDWGDRDYEQYF. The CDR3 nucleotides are TGCGCCAGCAGCCAAGATTGGGGGGACAGAGACTACGAGCAGTACTTC.

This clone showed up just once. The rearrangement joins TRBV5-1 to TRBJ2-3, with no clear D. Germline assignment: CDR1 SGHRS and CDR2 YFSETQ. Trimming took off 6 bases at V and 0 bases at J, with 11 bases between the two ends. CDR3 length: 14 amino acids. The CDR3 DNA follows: TGCGCCAGCAATGGAGACGGGAGCACAGATACGCAGTATTTT. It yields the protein CASNGDGSTDTQYF.

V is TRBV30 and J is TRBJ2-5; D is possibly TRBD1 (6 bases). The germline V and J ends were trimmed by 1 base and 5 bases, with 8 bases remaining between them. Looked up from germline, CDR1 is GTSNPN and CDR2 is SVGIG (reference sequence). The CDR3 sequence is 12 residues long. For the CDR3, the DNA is TGTGCCTGGAGTGGGGGGCGGGAGACCCAGTACTTC. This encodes CAWSGGRETQYF. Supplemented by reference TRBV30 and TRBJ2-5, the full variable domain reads SQTIHQWPATLVQPVGSPLSLECTVEGTSNPNLYWYRQAAGRGLQLLFYSVGIGQISSEVPQNLSASRPQDRQFILSSKKLLLSDSGFYLCAWSGGRETQYFGPGTRLLVL.

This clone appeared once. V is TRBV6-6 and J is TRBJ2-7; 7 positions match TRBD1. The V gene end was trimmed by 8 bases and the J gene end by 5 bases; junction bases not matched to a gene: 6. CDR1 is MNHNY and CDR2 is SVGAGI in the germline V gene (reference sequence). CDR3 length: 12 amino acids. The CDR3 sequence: CASADREDEQYF. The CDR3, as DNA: TGTGCCAGCGCAGACAGGGAAGACGAGCAGTACTTC.

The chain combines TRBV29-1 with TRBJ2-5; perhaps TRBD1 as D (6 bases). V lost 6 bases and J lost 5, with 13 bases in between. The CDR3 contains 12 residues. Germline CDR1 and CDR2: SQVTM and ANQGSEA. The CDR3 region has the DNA TGCAGCGTCAGGACAGTAGGGGAGACCCAGTACTTC. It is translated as CSVRTVGETQYF.

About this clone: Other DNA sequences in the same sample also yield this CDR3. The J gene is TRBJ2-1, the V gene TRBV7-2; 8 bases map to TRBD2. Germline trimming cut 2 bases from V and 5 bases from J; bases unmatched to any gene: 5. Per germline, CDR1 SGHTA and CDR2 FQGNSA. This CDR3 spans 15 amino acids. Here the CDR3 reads CASSLRLAGNNEQFF. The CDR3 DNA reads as TGTGCCAGCAGCTTACGCCTAGCGGGTAACAATGAGCAGTTCTTC.

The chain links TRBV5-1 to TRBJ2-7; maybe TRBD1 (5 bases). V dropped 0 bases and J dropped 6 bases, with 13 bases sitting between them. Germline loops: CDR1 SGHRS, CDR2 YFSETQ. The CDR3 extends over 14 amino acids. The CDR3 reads CASSLAGYGSEQYF. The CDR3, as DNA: TGCGCCAGCAGCTTGGCAGGGTACGGATCCGAGCAGTACTTC.

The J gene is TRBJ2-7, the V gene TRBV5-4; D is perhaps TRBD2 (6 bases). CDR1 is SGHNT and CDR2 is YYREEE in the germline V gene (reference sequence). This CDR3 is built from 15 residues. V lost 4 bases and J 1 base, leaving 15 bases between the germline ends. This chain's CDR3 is CASSQGQDYSYEQYF. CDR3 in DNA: TGTGCCAGCAGCCAAGGTCAGGACTATTCCTACGAGCAGTACTTC.

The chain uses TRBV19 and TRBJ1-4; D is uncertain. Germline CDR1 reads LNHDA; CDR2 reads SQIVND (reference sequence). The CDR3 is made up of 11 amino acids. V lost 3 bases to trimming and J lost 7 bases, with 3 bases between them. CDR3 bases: TGTGCCAGTAGTATTGCTGAAAAACTGTTTTTT. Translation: CASSIAEKLFF.

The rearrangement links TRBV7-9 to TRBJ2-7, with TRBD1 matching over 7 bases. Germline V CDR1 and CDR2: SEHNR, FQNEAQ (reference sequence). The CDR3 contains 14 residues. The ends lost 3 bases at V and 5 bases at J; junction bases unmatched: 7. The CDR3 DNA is TGTGCCAGCAGCTTTGAAGGGGGCTGGGACGAGCAGTACTTC. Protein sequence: CASSFEGGWDEQYF.

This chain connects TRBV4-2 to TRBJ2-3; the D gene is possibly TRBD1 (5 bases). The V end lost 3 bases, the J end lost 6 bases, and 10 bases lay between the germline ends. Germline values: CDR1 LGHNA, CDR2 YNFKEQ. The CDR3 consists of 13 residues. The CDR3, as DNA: TGTGCCAGCAGCCAGCGCAGGGCCGATACGCAGTATTTT. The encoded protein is CASSQRRADTQYF.

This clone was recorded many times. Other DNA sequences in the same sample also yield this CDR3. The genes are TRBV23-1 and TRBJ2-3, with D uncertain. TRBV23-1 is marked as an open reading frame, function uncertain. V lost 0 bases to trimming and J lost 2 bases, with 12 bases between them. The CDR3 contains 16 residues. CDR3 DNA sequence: TGCGCCAGCAGTCAATCAAGGCAGCCTCCCACAGATACGCAGTATTTT. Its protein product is CASSQSRQPPTDTQYF.

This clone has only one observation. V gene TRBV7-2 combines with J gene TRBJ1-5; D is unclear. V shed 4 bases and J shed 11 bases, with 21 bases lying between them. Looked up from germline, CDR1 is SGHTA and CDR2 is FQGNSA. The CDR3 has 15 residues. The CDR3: CASSSPGYPNQAQHF. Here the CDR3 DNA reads TGTGCCAGCAGCTCCCCGGGCTACCCTAATCAAGCCCAGCATTTT.

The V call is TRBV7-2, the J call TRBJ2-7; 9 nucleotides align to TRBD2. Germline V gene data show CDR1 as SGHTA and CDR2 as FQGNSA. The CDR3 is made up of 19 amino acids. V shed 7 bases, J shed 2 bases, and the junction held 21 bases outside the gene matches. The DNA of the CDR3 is TGTGCCAGCACTCAAAGGGGAGGGACTAGCTTCGTCCGGGCCTACGAGCAGTACTTC. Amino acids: CASTQRGGTSFVRAYEQYF.

This CDR3 is CAWTTGTSGANVLTF. CDR3 DNA: TGTGCCTGGACGACAGGCACCTCTGGGGCCAACGTCCTGACTTTC. The chain combines TRBV30 with TRBJ2-6; maybe TRBD1 (6 bases). This CDR3 is built from 15 residues. The V end lost 4 bases, the J end lost 0 bases, and 10 bases lay between the germline ends. CDR1 and CDR2 (germline): GTSNPN, SVGIG (reference sequence).

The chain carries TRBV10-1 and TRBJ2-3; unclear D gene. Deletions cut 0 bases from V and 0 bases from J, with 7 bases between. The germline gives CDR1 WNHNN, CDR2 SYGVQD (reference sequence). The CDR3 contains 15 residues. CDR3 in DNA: TGCGCCAGCAGTGAGTCCACAGCTAGCACAGATACGCAGTATTTT. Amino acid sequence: CASSESTASTDTQYF.